This entry is about one T cell receptor (beta chain). Trimming stripped 2 bases from V and 3 bases from J, with 15 bases between. The CDR3 runs to 16 residues. Germline loops: CDR1 SGHTA, CDR2 FQGTGA. This record belongs to a study of blood T cell repertoires in COVID-19. Looking at the study overall: The study drew acute and convalescent COVID-19 samples from the United States, Italy and Spain.

Per the original methods: Estimated nucleated cell counts came from reference gene primer amplification. Clones were sequenced by immunoSEQ multiplex PCR, and TCRdb holds only the in-frame ones, with some missing. V, J and clone size are those of that table, while D and trimming were read from the DNA. The profile shows more than 250,000 clones, approximately 83% of them singletons. Specimen: peripheral blood. This clonotype was obtained from a woman aged 25-40 years who had recovered from COVID-19. The chain couples TRBV7-3 to TRBJ2-3, with a weak D call TRBD1 (5 bases). DNA for the CDR3: TGTGCCAGCAGCTTAGGGGCGCAACGTCGTACAGATACGCAGTATTTT. This sequence encodes CASSLGAQRRTDTQYF.